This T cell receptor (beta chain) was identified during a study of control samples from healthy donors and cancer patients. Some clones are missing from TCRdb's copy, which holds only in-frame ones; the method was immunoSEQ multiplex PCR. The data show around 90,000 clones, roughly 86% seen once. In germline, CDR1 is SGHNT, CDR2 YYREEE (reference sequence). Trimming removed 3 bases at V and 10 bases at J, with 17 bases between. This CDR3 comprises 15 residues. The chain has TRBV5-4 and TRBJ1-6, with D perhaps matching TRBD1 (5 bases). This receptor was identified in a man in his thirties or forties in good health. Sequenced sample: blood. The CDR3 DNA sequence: TGTGCCAGCAGCTCCGTCGGGGGAGGTGAATCACCCCTCCACTTT. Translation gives CASSSVGGGESPLHF. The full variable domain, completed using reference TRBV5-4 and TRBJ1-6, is ETGVTQSPTHLIKTRGQQVTLRCSSQSGHNTVSWYQQALGQGPQFIFQYYREEENGRGNFPPRFSGLQFPNYSSELNVNALELDDSALYLCASSSVGGGESPLHFGNGTRLTVT.